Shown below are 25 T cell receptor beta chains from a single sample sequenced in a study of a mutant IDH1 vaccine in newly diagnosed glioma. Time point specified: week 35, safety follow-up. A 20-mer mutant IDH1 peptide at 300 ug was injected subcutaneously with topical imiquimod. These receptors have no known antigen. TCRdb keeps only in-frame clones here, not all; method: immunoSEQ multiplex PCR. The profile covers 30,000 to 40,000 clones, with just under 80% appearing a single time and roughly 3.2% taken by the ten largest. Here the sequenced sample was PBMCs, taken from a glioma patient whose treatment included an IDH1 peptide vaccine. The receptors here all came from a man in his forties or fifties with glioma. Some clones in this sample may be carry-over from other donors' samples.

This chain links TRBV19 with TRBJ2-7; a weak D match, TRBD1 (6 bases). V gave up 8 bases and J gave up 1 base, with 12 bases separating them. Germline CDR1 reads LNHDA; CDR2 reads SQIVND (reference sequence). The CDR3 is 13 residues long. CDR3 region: CASAQGTSYEQYF. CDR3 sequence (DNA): TGTGCCAGTGCTCAGGGGACATCCTACGAGCAGTACTTC.

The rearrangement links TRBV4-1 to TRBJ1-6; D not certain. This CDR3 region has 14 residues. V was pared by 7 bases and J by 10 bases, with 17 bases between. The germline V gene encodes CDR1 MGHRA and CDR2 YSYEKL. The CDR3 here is CASTLLAGNSPLHF. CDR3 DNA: TGCGCCAGCACCCTCCTGGCGGGAAACTCACCCCTCCACTTT.

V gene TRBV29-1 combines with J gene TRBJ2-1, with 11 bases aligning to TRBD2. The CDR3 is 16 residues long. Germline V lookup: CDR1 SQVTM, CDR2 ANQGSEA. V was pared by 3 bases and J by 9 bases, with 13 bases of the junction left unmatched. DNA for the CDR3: TGCAGCGTTGACCCCCCTAGCGGGGGGAGTCGGAGTGAGCAGTTCTTC. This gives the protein CSVDPPSGGSRSEQFF.

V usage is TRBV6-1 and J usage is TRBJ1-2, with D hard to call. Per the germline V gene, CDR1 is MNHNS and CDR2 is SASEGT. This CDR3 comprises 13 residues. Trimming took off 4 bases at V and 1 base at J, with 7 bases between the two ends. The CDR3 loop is CASSGVINYGYTF. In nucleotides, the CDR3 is TGTGCCAGCAGTGGGGTGATTAACTATGGCTACACCTTC.

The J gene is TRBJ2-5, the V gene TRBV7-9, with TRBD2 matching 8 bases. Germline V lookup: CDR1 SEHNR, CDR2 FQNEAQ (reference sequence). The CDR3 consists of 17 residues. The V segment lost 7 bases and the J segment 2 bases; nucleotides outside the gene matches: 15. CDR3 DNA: TGTGCCAGCACCACCGGCCAGCGGGGGAGGACGCAAGAGACCCAGTACTTC. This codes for CASTTGQRGRTQETQYF.

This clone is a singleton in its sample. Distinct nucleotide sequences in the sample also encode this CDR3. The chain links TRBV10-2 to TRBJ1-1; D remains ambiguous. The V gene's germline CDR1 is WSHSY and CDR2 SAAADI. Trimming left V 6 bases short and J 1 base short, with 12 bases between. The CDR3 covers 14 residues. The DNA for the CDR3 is TGCGCCAGCAGACCCGGGCCTTCGAACACTGAAGCTTTCTTT. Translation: CASRPGPSNTEAFF.

This CDR3 reads CASGGGGTGNTIYF. Written as DNA, the CDR3 is TGTGCCAGCGGCGGGGGGGGAACTGGAAACACCATATATTTT. The chain combines TRBV27 with TRBJ1-3; D is perhaps TRBD1 (5 bases). The CDR3 has 14 amino acids. The germline V gene has CDR1 MNHEY and CDR2 SMNVEV (reference sequence). V lost 8 bases, J lost 2 bases, and 13 bases lay in between.

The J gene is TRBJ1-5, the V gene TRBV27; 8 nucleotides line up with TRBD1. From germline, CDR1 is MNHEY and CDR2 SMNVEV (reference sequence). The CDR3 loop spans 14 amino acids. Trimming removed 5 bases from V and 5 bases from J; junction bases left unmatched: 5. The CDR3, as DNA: TGTGCCAGCAGTCGTTACAGGGGGGATCAGCCCCAGCATTTT. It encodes CASSRYRGDQPQHF.

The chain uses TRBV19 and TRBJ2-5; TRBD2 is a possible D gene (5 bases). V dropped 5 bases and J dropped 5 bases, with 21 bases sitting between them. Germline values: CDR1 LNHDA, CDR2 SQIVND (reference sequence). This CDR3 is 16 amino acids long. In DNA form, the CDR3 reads TGTGCCAGTAGTTTTGCCCCCGGGCCGAGGGAGGAGACCCAGTACTTC. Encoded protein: CASSFAPGPREETQYF.

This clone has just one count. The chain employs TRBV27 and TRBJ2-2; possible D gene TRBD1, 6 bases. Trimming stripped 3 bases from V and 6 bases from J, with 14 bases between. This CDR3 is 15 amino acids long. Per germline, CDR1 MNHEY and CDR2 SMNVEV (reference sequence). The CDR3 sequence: CASSFGFAGAGELFF. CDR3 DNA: TGTGCCAGCAGTTTCGGATTTGCAGGGGCCGGGGAGCTGTTTTTT.

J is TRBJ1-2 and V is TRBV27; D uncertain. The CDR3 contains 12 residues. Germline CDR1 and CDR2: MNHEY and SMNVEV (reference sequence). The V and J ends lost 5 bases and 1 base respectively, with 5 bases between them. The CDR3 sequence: CASSGSNYGYTF. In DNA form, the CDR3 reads TGTGCCAGCAGTGGGAGTAACTATGGCTACACCTTC.

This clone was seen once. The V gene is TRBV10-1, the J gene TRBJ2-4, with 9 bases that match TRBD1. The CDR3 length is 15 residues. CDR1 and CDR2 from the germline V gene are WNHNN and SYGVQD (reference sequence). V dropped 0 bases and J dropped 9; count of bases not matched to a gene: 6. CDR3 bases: TGCGCCAGCAGTGAGTCGGGGACAGGGCCGGGCATTCAGTACTTC. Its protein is CASSESGTGPGIQYF.

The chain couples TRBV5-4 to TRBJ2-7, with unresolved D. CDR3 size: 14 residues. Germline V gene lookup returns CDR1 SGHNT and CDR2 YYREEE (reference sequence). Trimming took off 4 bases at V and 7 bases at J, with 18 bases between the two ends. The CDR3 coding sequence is TGTGCCAGCAGCGTATACTTATCACCGCGAGAGCAGTACTTC. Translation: CASSVYLSPREQYF. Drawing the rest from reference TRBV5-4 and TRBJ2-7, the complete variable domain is ETGVTQSPTHLIKTRGQQVTLRCSSQSGHNTVSWYQQALGQGPQFIFQYYREEENGRGNFPPRFSGLQFPNYSSELNVNALELDDSALYLCASSVYLSPREQYFGPGTRLTVT.

CDR3 amino acids: CASSQDTGYQYPFIGYTF. CDR3 coding DNA: TGCGCCAGCAGCCAAGATACAGGGTACCAGTACCCTTTCATCGGCTACACCTTC. The chain couples TRBV4-3 to TRBJ1-2, with TRBD1 as a possible D gene (6 bases). From germline, CDR1 is LGHNA and CDR2 YSLEER. This CDR3 contains 18 residues. V lost 0 bases, J lost 8 bases, and 25 bases lay in between.

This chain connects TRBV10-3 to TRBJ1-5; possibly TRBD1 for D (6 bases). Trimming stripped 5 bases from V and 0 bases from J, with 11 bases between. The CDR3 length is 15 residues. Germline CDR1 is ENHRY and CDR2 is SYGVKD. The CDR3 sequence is CAISRDKYSNQPQHF. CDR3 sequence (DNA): TGTGCCATCAGTCGGGACAAGTATAGCAATCAGCCCCAGCATTTT.

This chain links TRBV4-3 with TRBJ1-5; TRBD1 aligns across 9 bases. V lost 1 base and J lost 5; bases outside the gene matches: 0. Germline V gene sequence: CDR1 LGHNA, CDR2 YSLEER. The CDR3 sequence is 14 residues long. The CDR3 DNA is TGCGCCAGCAGCCAAGGGGACAGGGATCAGCCCCAGCATTTT. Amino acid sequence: CASSQGDRDQPQHF.

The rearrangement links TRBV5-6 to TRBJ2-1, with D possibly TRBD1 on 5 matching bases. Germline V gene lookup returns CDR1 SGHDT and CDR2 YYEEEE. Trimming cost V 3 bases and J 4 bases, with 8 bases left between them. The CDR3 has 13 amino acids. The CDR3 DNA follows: TGTGCCAGCAGCTCGGACATTTACAATGAGCAGTTCTTC. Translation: CASSSDIYNEQFF. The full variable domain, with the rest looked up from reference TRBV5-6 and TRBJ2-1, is DAGVTQSPTHLIKTRGQQVTLRCSPKSGHDTVSWYQQALGQGPQFIFQYYEEEERQRGNFPDRFSGHQFPNYSSELNVNALLLGDSALYLCASSSDIYNEQFFGPGTRLTVL.

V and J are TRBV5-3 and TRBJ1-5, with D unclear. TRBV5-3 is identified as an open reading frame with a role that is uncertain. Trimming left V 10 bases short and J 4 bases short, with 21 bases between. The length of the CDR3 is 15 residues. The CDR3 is CAPRPGETQNQPQHF. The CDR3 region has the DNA TGTGCCCCTAGACCAGGAGAAACCCAAAATCAGCCCCAGCATTTT.

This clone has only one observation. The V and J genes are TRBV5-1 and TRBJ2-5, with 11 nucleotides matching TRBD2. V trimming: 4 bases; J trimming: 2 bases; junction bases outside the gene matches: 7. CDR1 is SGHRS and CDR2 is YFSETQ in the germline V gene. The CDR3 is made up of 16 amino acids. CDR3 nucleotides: TGCGCCAGCAGCGCCGGGACTAGCGGTTATCAAGAGACCCAGTACTTC. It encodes CASSAGTSGYQETQYF.

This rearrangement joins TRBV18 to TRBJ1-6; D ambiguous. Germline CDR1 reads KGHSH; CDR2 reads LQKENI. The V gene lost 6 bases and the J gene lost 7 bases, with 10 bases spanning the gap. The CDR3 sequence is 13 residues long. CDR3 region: CASSPDGNSPLHF. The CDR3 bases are TGTGCCAGCTCCCCGGACGGGAATTCACCCCTCCACTTT.

As DNA, the CDR3 is TGTGCCAGTAGTCGGGAAAATTCACCCCTCCACTTT. Translated: CASSRENSPLHF. The V and J genes are TRBV19 and TRBJ1-6; no clear D. The CDR3 loop spans 12 amino acids. CDR1 and CDR2 from the germline V gene are LNHDA and SQIVND (reference sequence). Trimming took off 5 bases at V and 7 bases at J, with 6 bases between the two ends.

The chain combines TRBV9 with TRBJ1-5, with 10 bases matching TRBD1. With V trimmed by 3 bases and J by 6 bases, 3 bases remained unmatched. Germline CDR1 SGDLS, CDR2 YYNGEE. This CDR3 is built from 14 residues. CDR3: CASSGTGGSQPQHF. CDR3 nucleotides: TGTGCCAGCAGCGGGACAGGGGGTTCTCAGCCCCAGCATTTT.

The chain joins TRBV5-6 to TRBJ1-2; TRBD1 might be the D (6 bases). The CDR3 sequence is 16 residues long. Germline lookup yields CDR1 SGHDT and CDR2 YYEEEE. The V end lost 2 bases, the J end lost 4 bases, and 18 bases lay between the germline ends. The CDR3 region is CASSFLTGRVSYGYTF. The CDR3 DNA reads TGTGCCAGCAGCTTTTTAACAGGGAGGGTTAGCTATGGCTACACCTTC.

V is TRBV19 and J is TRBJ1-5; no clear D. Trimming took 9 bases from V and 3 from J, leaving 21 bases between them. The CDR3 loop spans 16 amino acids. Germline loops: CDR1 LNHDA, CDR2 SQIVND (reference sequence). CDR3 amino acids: CASRLGGVTFNQPQHF. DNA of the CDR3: TGTGCCAGCCGGCTAGGTGGAGTGACCTTCAATCAGCCCCAGCATTTT.

The CDR3 nucleotides read TGCAGCGTCCAGATTAGCTCCTACAATGAGCAGTTCTTC. This encodes CSVQISSYNEQFF. V is TRBV29-1 and J is TRBJ2-1; D is uncertain. The CDR3 totals 13 residues. Germline CDR1 reads SQVTM; CDR2 reads ANQGSEA. Trimming left V 6 bases short and J 0 bases short, with 9 bases between.